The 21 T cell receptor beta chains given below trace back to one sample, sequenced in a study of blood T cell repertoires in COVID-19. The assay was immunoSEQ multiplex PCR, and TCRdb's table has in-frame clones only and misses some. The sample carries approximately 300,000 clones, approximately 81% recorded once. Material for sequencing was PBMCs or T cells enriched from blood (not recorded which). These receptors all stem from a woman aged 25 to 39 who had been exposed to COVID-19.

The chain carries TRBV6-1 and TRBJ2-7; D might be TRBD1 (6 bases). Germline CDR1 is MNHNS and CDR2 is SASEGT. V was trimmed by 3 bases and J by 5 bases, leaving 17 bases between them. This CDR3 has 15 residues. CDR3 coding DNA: TGTGCCAGCAGTGATATTACAGGGAACGCAGACGAGCAGTACTTC. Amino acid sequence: CASSDITGNADEQYF.

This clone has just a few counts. The CDR3, as DNA: TGTGCCAGCAGCTTGGAGCCCTACACAGATACGCAGTATTTT. Protein: CASSLEPYTDTQYF. V gene TRBV5-4 combines with J gene TRBJ2-3; unclear D gene. Germline V gives CDR1 SGHNT, CDR2 YYREEE (reference sequence). V lost 0 bases, J lost 2 bases, and 7 bases lay in between. CDR3 length: 14 amino acids. Full variable domain (missing parts from reference TRBV5-4 and TRBJ2-3): ETGVTQSPTHLIKTRGQQVTLRCSSQSGHNTVSWYQQALGQGPQFIFQYYREEENGRGNFPPRFSGLQFPNYSSELNVNALELDDSALYLCASSLEPYTDTQYFGPGTRLTVL.

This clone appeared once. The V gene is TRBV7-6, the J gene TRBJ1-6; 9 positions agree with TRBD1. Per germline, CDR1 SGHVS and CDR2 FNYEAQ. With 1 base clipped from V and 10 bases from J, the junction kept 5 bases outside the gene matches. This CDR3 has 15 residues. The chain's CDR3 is CASSLEGTGRSPLHF. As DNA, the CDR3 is TGTGCCAGCAGCTTAGAGGGGACAGGGAGATCACCCCTCCACTTT.

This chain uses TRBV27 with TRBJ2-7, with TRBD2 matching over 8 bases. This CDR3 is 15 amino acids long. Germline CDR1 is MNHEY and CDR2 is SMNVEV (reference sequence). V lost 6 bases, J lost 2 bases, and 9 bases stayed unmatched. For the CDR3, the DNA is TGTGCCAGCAGGGTAAGCGGGAGTCCGACCTACGAGCAGTACTTC. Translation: CASRVSGSPTYEQYF.

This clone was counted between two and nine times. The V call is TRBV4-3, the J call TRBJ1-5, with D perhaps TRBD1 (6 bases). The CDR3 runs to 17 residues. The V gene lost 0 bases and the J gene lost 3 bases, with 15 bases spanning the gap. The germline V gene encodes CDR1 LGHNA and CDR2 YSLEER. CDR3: CASSQDFTQGNNQPQHF. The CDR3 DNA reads TGCGCCAGCAGCCAAGATTTCACGCAGGGGAACAATCAGCCCCAGCATTTT.

The CDR3 coding sequence is TGCGCCAGCAGCTCGGGGACAGGGAACAATGAGCAGTTCTTC. Translated, it gives CASSSGTGNNEQFF. This chain connects TRBV5-1 to TRBJ2-1, with 9 bases lining up with TRBD1. V gave up 3 bases and J gave up 5 bases; unmatched junction bases: 3. Per the germline V gene, CDR1 is SGHRS and CDR2 is YFSETQ. CDR3 length: 14 residues.

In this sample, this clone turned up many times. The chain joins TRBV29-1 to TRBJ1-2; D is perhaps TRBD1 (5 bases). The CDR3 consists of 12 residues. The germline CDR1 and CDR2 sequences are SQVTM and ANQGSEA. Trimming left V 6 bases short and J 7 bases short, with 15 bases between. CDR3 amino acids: CSVDGGEGGYTF. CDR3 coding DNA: TGCAGCGTGGACGGGGGGGAGGGTGGCTACACCTTC.

This chain's CDR3 is CASSHVGQGTEQYF. CDR3 nucleotide sequence: TGTGCCAGCAGCCACGTGGGACAGGGGACCGAGCAGTACTTC. The V call is TRBV11-1, the J call TRBJ2-7; 10 bases fit TRBD1. The V and J ends lost 5 bases and 6 bases, in that order; junction bases with no gene match: 7. The CDR3 is 14 amino acids. The germline V gene has CDR1 SGHAT and CDR2 FQDESV (reference sequence).

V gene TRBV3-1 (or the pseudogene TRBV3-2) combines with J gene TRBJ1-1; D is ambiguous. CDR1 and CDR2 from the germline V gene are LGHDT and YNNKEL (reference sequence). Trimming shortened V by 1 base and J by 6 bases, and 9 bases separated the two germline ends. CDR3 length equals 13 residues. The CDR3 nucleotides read TGTGCCAGCAGCCAAGGGCGGGCGGCTGAAGCTTTCTTT. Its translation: CASSQGRAAEAFF.

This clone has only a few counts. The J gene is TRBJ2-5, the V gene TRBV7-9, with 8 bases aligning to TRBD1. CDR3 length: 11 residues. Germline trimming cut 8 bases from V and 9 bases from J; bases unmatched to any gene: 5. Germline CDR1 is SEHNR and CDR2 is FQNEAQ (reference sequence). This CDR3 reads CASSVDRAQYF. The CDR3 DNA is TGTGCCAGCTCTGTGGACAGGGCCCAGTACTTC. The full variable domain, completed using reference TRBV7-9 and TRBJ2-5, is DTGVSQNPRHKITKRGQNVTFRCDPISEHNRLYWYRQTLGQGPEFLTYFQNEAQLEKSRLLSDRFSAERPKGSFSTLEIQRTEQGDSAMYLCASSVDRAQYFGPGTRLLVL.

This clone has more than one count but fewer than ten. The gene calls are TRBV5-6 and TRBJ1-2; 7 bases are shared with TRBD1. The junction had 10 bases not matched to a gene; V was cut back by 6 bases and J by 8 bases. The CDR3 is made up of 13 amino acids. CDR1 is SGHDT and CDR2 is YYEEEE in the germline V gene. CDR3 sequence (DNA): TGTGCCAGCATCGTCAGGGGGGAACTCGGCTACACCTTC. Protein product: CASIVRGELGYTF.

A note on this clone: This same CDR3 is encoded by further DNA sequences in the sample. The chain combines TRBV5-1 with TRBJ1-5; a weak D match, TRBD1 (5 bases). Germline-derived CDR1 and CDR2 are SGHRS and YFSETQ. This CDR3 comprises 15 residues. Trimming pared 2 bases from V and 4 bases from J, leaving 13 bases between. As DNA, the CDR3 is TGCGCCAGCAGCTTAGGGCAGGGTGGGAATCAGCCCCAGCATTTT. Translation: CASSLGQGGNQPQHF. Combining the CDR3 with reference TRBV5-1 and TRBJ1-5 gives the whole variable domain KAGVTQTPRYLIKTRGQQVTLSCSPISGHRSVSWYQQTPGQGLQFLFEYFSETQRNKGNFPGRFSGRQFSNSRSEMNVSTLELGDSALYLCASSLGQGGNQPQHFGDGTRLSIL.

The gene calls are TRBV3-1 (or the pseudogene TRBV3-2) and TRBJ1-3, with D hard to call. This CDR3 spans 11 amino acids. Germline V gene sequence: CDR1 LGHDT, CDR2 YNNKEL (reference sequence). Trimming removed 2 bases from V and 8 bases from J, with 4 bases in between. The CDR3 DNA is TGTGCCAGCAGCCAACCTGACACCATATATTTT. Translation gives CASSQPDTIYF.

This CDR3 is CAITRSLEDRSYGYTF. CDR3 DNA sequence: TGTGCCATCACCCGTTCGTTAGAGGACAGGTCCTATGGCTACACCTTC. The chain combines TRBV10-3 with TRBJ1-2, with 7 bases aligning to TRBD1. The germline V gene encodes CDR1 ENHRY and CDR2 SYGVKD. This CDR3 has 16 amino acids. Trimming cost V 7 bases and J 4 bases; bases outside gene matches: 15.

The CDR3: CASSYRDRGIYEQYF. CDR3 nucleotide sequence: TGTGCCAGCAGCTACCGGGACAGGGGGATCTACGAGCAGTACTTC. The V gene is TRBV7-2, the J gene TRBJ2-7; TRBD1 matches at 11 bases. The CDR3 sequence is 15 residues long. The V and J ends lost 4 bases and 3 bases, in that order; junction bases with no gene match: 5. The germline gives CDR1 SGHTA, CDR2 FQGNSA.

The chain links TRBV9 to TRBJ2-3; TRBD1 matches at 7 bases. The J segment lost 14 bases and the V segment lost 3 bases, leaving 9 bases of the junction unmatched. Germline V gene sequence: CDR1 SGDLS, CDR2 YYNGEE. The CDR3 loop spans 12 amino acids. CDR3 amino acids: CASSEGRDSLYF. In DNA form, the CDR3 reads TGTGCCAGCAGCGAGGGTAGGGACAGTCTGTATTTT.

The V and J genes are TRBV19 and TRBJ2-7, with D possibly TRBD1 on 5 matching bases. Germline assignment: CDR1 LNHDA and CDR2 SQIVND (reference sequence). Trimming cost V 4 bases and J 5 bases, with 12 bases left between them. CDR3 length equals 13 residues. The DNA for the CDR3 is TGTGCCAGTAGTACCCCGACAGTAAACGAGCAGTACTTC. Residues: CASSTPTVNEQYF. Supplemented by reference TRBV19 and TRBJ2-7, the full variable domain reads DGGITQSPKYLFRKEGQNVTLSCEQNLNHDAMYWYRQDPGQGLRLIYYSQIVNDFQKGDIAEGYSVSREKKESFPLTVTSAQKNPTAFYLCASSTPTVNEQYFGPGTRLTVT.

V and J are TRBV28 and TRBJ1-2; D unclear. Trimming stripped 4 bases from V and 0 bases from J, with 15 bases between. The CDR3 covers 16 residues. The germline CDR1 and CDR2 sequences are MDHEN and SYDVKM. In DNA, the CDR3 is TGTGCCAGCAGTTCGAGCGGAACTCCAGCTAACTATGGCTACACCTTC. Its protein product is CASSSSGTPANYGYTF.

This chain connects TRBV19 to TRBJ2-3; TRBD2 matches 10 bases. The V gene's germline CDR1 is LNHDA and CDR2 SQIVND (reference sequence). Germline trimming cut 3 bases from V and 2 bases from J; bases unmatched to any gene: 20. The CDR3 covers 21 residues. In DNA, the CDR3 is TGTGCCAGTAGTATGGGTCATCGAGGAAAAGCGGGGGGGGTCTTCACAGATACGCAGTATTTT. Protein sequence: CASSMGHRGKAGGVFTDTQYF.

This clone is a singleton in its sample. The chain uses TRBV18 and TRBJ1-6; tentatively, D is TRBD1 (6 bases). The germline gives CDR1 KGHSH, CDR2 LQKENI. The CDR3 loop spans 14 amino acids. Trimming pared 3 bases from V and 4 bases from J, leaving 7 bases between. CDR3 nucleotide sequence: TGTGCCAGCTCACCGACAGGATATAATTCACCCCTCCACTTT. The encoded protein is CASSPTGYNSPLHF.

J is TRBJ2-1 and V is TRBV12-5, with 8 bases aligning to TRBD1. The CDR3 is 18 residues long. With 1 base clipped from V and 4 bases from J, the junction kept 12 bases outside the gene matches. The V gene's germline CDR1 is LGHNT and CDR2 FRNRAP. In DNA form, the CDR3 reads TGTGCTAGTGGTTTGGCGAGATCCGGGACAGGCGGGTACAATGAGCAGTTCTTC. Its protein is CASGLARSGTGGYNEQFF. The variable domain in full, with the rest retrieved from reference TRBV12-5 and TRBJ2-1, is DARVTQTPRHKVTEMGQEVTMRCQPILGHNTVFWYRQTMMQGLELLAYFRNRAPLDDSGMPKDRFSAEMPDATLATLKIQPSEPRDSAVYFCASGLARSGTGGYNEQFFGPGTRLTVL.